These T cell receptor beta chains were read from a single sample in a study of patients and donors after allogeneic stem cell transplantation. TCRdb processed the RT-PCR reads anew with MiXCR; each CDR3 protein has one entry. The sample lists roughly 960,000 distinct CDR3 sequences; roughly 18% were seen once. Material: blood, either unsorted or a sorted T cell fraction (not recorded which). These TCRs come from a human donor who was either an allogeneic HSCT recipient or a stem cell or donor lymphocyte infusion donor (not recorded which). It is not recorded whose cells these are; they may come from a transplant donor. CDR3s include the opening cysteine and the closing phenylalanine or tryptophan. Fields, in order: clone size, V gene, D gene, J gene, CDR3 DNA, CDR3 protein. The D gene is left open where the match is weak. The size of a clone is reported for some rows only, either as once, few or many, or as a class for expanded clones.

-	TRBV6-5	-	TRBJ2-5	TGTGCCAGCAGTTACTCGACCGGGCCACAGACCCAGTACTTC	CASSYSTGPQTQYF
few	TRBV21-1	-	TRBJ1-1	TGTGCCAGCAGCAAACACCAGGTCGTGAACACTGAAGCTTTCTTT	CASSKHQVVNTEAFF
-	TRBV7-2	-	TRBJ1-5	TGTGCCAGCAACCGTGGGGTCAATAGCAATCAGCCCCAGCATTTT	CASNRGVNSNQPQHF
few	TRBV7-8	-	TRBJ2-2	TGTGCCAGCAGCTCCTCCAGACTCCGAGCAGGGCCGAACACCGGGGAGCTGTTTTTT	CASSSSRLRAGPNTGELFF
few	TRBV12-3/TRBV12-4	TRBD1	TRBJ1-2	TGTGCCAGCAGTTTTGTTGTGGGACAGCCTAACTATGGCTACACCTTC	CASSFVVGQPNYGYTF
few	TRBV9	-	TRBJ1-1	TGTGCCAGCAGCCCTTGGGGGTTGAACACTGAAGCTTTCTTT	CASSPWGLNTEAFF
-	TRBV12-3/TRBV12-4	-	TRBJ2-7	TGTGCCAGCAGTTTAGTCGGGAAAGGCTACGAGCAGTACTTC	CASSLVGKGYEQYF
-	TRBV2	-	TRBJ2-5	TGTGCCAGCAGTCAGGTGGTGGGGGCAGGAGAGACCCAGTACTTC	CASSQVVGAGETQYF
few	TRBV2	-	TRBJ1-1	TGTGCCAGCAGTGCCGGGTCGGCCACTGAAGCTTTCTTT	CASSAGSATEAFF
once	TRBV11-2	-	TRBJ2-3	TGTGCCAGCAGCACCCAGGGGCTCACAGATACGCAGTATTTT	CASSTQGLTDTQYF
many	TRBV12-3/TRBV12-4	TRBD1	TRBJ1-1	TGTGCCAGCAGTTTATCCCCCCGCAGGGGGCTACTGGTGAACACTGAAGCTTTCTTT	CASSLSPRRGLLVNTEAFF
few	TRBV3-1	-	TRBJ2-3	TGTGCCAGCAGATCAGGACGGGATACGCAGTATTTT	CASRSGRDTQYF
many	TRBV5-1	TRBD2	TRBJ2-7	TGCGCCAGCGGGACCGGACTAGAACCCTACGAGCAGTACTTC	CASGTGLEPYEQYF
few	TRBV6-1	-	TRBJ1-2	TGTGCCAGCAGTGCCCCAGGGAAAGGTTTCGGGGGCTACACCTTC	CASSAPGKGFGGYTF
once	TRBV28	-	TRBJ2-3	TGTGCCAGCAGTACAACGACAGACACAGATACGCAGTATTTT	CASSTTTDTDTQYF
few	TRBV4-1	-	TRBJ1-1	TGCGCCAGCAGCCAAGGGGGTATAAACACTGAAGCTTTCTTT	CASSQGGINTEAFF
few	TRBV3-1	-	TRBJ1-1	TGTGCCAGCAGCCAGGAACGGCCCCACACTGAAGCTTTCTTT	CASSQERPHTEAFF
few	TRBV12-3/TRBV12-4	TRBD1	TRBJ1-3	TGTGCCAGCAGTCCATATAAAGGGACAGAATCCGGAAACACCATATATTTT	CASSPYKGTESGNTIYF
-	TRBV5-1	TRBD2	TRBJ2-7	TGCGCCAGCAGTTTTGGACTAGCGGGTCCTGGGGGCTACGAGCAGTACTTC	CASSFGLAGPGGYEQYF
many	TRBV12-3/TRBV12-4	-	TRBJ1-3	TGTGCCAGCAGTTTAAGGAGTGGAAGGTCTGGAAACACCATATATTTT	CASSLRSGRSGNTIYF
many	TRBV10-3	-	TRBJ2-1	TGTGCCATCAGTGAGTCGTATAACGGGCTGAGTGATGAGCAGTTCTTC	CAISESYNGLSDEQFF
-	TRBV5-1	-	TRBJ2-5	TGCGCCAGCAGCTATGCGGGGGCCGAAGAGACCCAGTACTTC	CASSYAGAEETQYF
-	TRBV7-6	-	TRBJ2-2	TGTGCCAGCAGCCGCCAGGTGTGGGTAGATCCCGGGGAGCTGTTTTTT	CASSRQVWVDPGELFF
-	TRBV20-1	TRBD2	TRBJ2-7	TGCAGTGCTAGAGACCCTAACGGGGGGGCCTCCTACGAGCAGTACTTC	CSARDPNGGASYEQYF
once	TRBV6-2/TRBV6-3	-	TRBJ2-2	TGTGCCAGCAGACCTGAAGGGAACACCGGGGAGCTGTTTTTT	CASRPEGNTGELFF
few	TRBV18	-	TRBJ2-1	TGTGCCAGCTCACCCTCTATAAGTGAGCAGTTCTTC	CASSPSISEQFF
few	TRBV6-1	-	TRBJ1-6	TGTGCCAGCAGCGACGAGTCTGTCTCCTATAATTCACCCCTCCACTTT	CASSDESVSYNSPLHF
-	TRBV7-9	-	TRBJ2-7	TGTGCCAGCAGCTTAGCCCGCGGTACCGGGAGACCAGGCGAGCAGTACTTC	CASSLARGTGRPGEQYF
few	TRBV10-3	-	TRBJ1-3	TGTGCCATCAGGGACCCAGGGGCCGGAAACACCATATATTTT	CAIRDPGAGNTIYF
-	TRBV12-3/TRBV12-4	-	TRBJ2-6	TGTGCCAGCAGTTCCCCTCGGGGCCCTCGCTCTGGGGCCAACGTCCTGACTTTC	CASSSPRGPRSGANVLTF
many	TRBV12-3/TRBV12-4	-	TRBJ2-4	TGTGCCAGCAGTTTAGGGGTAGCCAAAAACATTCAGTACTTC	CASSLGVAKNIQYF
-	TRBV12-3/TRBV12-4	-	TRBJ1-4	TGTGCCAGCATCCGAGAGGGGGGAAAACTGTTTTTT	CASIREGGKLFF
-	TRBV6-1	-	TRBJ2-7	TGTGCCAGCACCCATGGGAGTCTCTCTAAAATCCCCTACGAGCAGTACTTC	CASTHGSLSKIPYEQYF
-	TRBV5-1	-	TRBJ1-2	TGCGCCAGCAGCCCCAAAAACGGATTGTATGGCTACACCTTC	CASSPKNGLYGYTF
-	TRBV20-1	-	TRBJ2-7	TGCAGTGCTAAGGGGGGGAAAGGAGGATACGAGCAGTACTTC	CSAKGGKGGYEQYF
-	TRBV29-1	-	TRBJ2-2	TGCAGCGTTGACAGTCAGGGGACCGGGGAGCTGTTTTTT	CSVDSQGTGELFF
-	TRBV20-1	-	TRBJ1-2	TGCAGTGCTGGACGGAAGGAGGGCTACACCTTC	CSAGRKEGYTF
-	TRBV15	-	TRBJ2-1	TGTGCCACCAGCAGAGTTGGGGGCTCCGGCCGGTTCTTC	CATSRVGGSGRFF
-	TRBV4-2	-	TRBJ2-3	TGTGCCAGCAGCCCCAGACCAGGGCTAAACACAGATACGCAGTATTTT	CASSPRPGLNTDTQYF
many	TRBV29-1	-	TRBJ1-1	TGCAGCGGAAAGGGGAGTGGCACTGAAGCTTTCTTT	CSGKGSGTEAFF
-	TRBV4-3	-	TRBJ1-2	TGCGCCAGCAGCCAAGATAGGGTTAACTATGGCTACACCTTC	CASSQDRVNYGYTF
-	TRBV7-3	-	TRBJ2-2	TGTGCCAGCAGCTCCCCGACAAACACCGGGGAGCTGTTTTTT	CASSSPTNTGELFF
-	TRBV12-3/TRBV12-4	TRBD1	TRBJ1-4	TGTGCCAGCAGTTTAAATGGGGGACAGGGCGAAAAACTGTTTTTT	CASSLNGGQGEKLFF
-	TRBV27	TRBD1	TRBJ2-7	TGTGCCAGCAGAGTTTTAGGGACAGGGGACTACGAGCAGTACTTC	CASRVLGTGDYEQYF
few	TRBV7-2	-	TRBJ2-7	TGTGCCAGCACCATAGGAAGGGGCTACGAGCAGTACTTC	CASTIGRGYEQYF
many	TRBV20-1	TRBD2	TRBJ2-7	TGCAGTGCTAGAGAGGGTAGCGGGAGCTCCTACGAGCAGTACTTC	CSAREGSGSSYEQYF
few	TRBV20-1	TRBD1	TRBJ2-5	TGCAGTGCCAGGACAGGGGAAGAGACCCAGTACTTC	CSARTGEETQYF
-	TRBV12-3/TRBV12-4	-	TRBJ2-3	TGTGCCAGCAGCTATAGGGGACGCACAGATACGCAGTATTTT	CASSYRGRTDTQYF
few	TRBV3-1	-	TRBJ1-4	TGTGCCAGCAGCCAAGGTTCAGGCAGCCTACGAACCCTTAATGAAAAACTGTTTTTT	CASSQGSGSLRTLNEKLFF
few	TRBV20-1	TRBD2	TRBJ2-6	TGCAGTGCAGTAGCGGGGGCCCACTCTGGGGCCAACGTCCTGACTTTC	CSAVAGAHSGANVLTF
-	TRBV20-1	-	TRBJ2-3	TGCAGTGCTAGAGACCCGACCGGTTTAGAGACGCAGTATTTT	CSARDPTGLETQYF
-	TRBV7-8	-	TRBJ2-2	TGTGCCACATTCGGGTTAGGTTCGTCCGGGGAGCTGTTTTTT	CATFGLGSSGELFF
few	TRBV12-3/TRBV12-4	-	TRBJ1-1	TGTGCCAGCAGCTCGGACGGGGAATTGGGTTTCTTT	CASSSDGELGFF
-	TRBV20-1	-	TRBJ2-3	TGCAGTGCTAGAGCGGGACGGCAATTGGCTCAGGATACGCAGTATTTT	CSARAGRQLAQDTQYF
few	TRBV12-3/TRBV12-4	TRBD1	TRBJ1-1	TGTGCCAGCAGTATCCGGACAGGGAGGATGAACACTGAAGCTTTCTTT	CASSIRTGRMNTEAFF
-	TRBV29-1	-	TRBJ2-7	TGCAGCGTTGTCCCCGAAAGCTCCTACGAGCAGTACTTC	CSVVPESSYEQYF
-	TRBV7-9	TRBD1	TRBJ1-4	TGTGCCAGCGGACAGGTGGCTAATGAAAAACTGTTTTTT	CASGQVANEKLFF
-	TRBV12-3/TRBV12-4	TRBD1	TRBJ2-5	TGTGCCAGCAGTTTCGATCGGGACAGGGGGGAGACCCAGTACTTC	CASSFDRDRGETQYF